Listed here is a single T cell receptor beta chain. The antigen remains unidentified. Combining iRepertoire HTBI primers with Arm-PCR of CDR3 regions, the authors built TCR beta libraries. Using its own MiXCR run on the multiplex PCR reads, TCRdb lists one record per CDR3 protein. The sample records about 430,000 distinct CDR3 sequences, about 15% being singletons. Time point meaning: newly diagnosed GD, antithyroid drugs for less than 3 months. TCR sequences were obtained from RNA taken from PBMCs. This sample was included in a study of regulatory T cells in long-lasting Graves disease. This CDR3 contains 14 residues. Germline V lookup: CDR1 SEHNR, CDR2 FQNEAQ (reference sequence). Trimming left V 4 bases short and J 0 bases short, with 10 bases between. Study-wide points: Newly diagnosed Graves' patients had higher TCR diversity than persistent ones.

These records were also assigned to another study, of T cells in Graves' hyperthyroidism and ophthalmopathy.

The source is a woman in her thirties or forties with Graves disease. Sequencing was performed on peripheral blood mononuclear cells (PBMCs), taken at new diagnosis, from a patient treated with antithyroid drugs. This chain joins TRBV7-9 and TRBJ2-7; the D is unclear. For the CDR3, the DNA is TGTGCCAGCAGCTGGTCCGACACCTCCTACGAGCAGTACTTC. Protein sequence: CASSWSDTSYEQYF.